The 26 T cell receptor beta chains below all came from one sample that was sequenced in a study of T cells in Graves' hyperthyroidism and ophthalmopathy. Amplification targeted TCR beta CDR3 regions from RNA transcripts. A first-round RT-PCR of the TCR CDR3 used the HTBI primer set. MiXCR, applied by TCRdb to the multiplex PCR reads, yields one record per CDR3 protein. The sample has over 150,000 distinct CDR3 sequences; about a sixth are singletons. Sample: blood. These receptors were obtained from a woman between 50 and 59 years old with Graves' hyperthyroidism.

This clonotype has at least ten counts. This sequence joins TRBV12-3 or TRBV12-4 and TRBJ2-2; weak D call: TRBD2 (5 bases). V was trimmed by 7 bases and J by 0 bases, leaving 12 bases between them. The CDR3 is 15 residues long. This CDR3 reads CASTPRETNTGELFF. CDR3 DNA sequence: TGTGCCAGCACCCCGAGGGAAACGAACACCGGGGAGCTGTTTTTT.

This clonotype was recorded a few times. V usage is TRBV28 and J usage is TRBJ2-5; tentative D call: TRBD1 (6 bases). The CDR3 contains 15 residues. Germline V lookup: CDR1 MDHEN, CDR2 SYDVKM. V lost 4 bases and J 5 bases, leaving 17 bases between the germline ends. CDR3 sequence reads: CASSSLDRNDETQYF. In nucleotides, the CDR3 is TGTGCCAGCAGTTCGTTGGACAGAAACGATGAGACCCAGTACTTC. Combining the CDR3 with reference TRBV28 and TRBJ2-5 gives the whole variable domain DVKVTQSSRYLVKRTGEKVFLECVQDMDHENMFWYRQDPGLGLRLIYFSYDVKMKEKGDIPEGYSVSREKKERFSLILESASTNQTSMYLCASSSLDRNDETQYFGPGTRLLVL.

The rearrangement joins TRBV9 to TRBJ1-1; D possibly corresponds to TRBD1 (6 bases). V lost 3 bases and J lost 5, with 17 bases in between. The CDR3 sequence is 15 residues long. Germline-derived CDR1 and CDR2 are SGDLS and YYNGEE. CDR3 loop: CASSATKTGLTEAFF. CDR3 bases: TGTGCCAGCAGCGCAACTAAGACAGGCTTGACTGAAGCTTTCTTT. Together with reference TRBV9 and TRBJ1-1, the CDR3 gives the full variable domain: DSGVTQTPKHLITATGQRVTLRCSPRSGDLSVYWYQQSLDQGLQFLIQYYNGEERAKGNILERFSAQQFPDLHSELNLSSLELGDSALYFCASSATKTGLTEAFFGQGTRLTVV.

This clonotype appeared a few times. The V and J genes are TRBV6-1 and TRBJ2-7; 9 bases map to TRBD1. Germline values: CDR1 MNHNS, CDR2 SASEGT. Trimming took 6 bases from V and 1 from J; bases not matched to a gene: 7. This CDR3 has 15 amino acids. CDR3 sequence: CASRGTGRASYEQYF. In nucleotides, the CDR3 is TGTGCCAGCAGGGGGACAGGGAGGGCATCCTACGAGCAGTACTTC.

This clonotype was detected only a few times. The germline gene is not matched at one end of the junction; a read error may be the cause. The chain carries TRBV19 and TRBJ1-1; D is uncertain. Germline CDR1 is LNHDA and CDR2 is SQIVND (reference sequence). This CDR3 is built from 14 residues. CDR3 in amino acids: CASTIGPMNTEAFF. The CDR3 DNA reads TGTGCCAGTACTATAGGACCTATGAACACTGAAGCTTTCTTT.

This clonotype was detected ten times or more. The DNA of the CDR3 is TGTGCCAGCAGCCAAGATCTTGTCCGTCAGCCCCAGCATTTT. Translating it yields CASSQDLVRQPQHF. This chain uses TRBV3-1 with TRBJ1-5; D ambiguous. The V end lost 0 bases, the J end lost 6 bases, and 9 bases lay between the germline ends. The CDR3 length is 14 residues. Germline CDR1 is LGHDT and CDR2 is YNNKEL (reference sequence).

In its sample, this clonotype was seen many times. The rearrangement uses TRBV20-1 and TRBJ1-4; D is unclear. V gave up 0 bases and J gave up 4 bases, with 9 bases separating them. The germline V gene encodes CDR1 DFQATT and CDR2 SNEGSKA (reference sequence). The CDR3 totals 14 residues. The chain's CDR3 is CSARDFADNEKLFF. Here the CDR3 DNA reads TGCAGTGCTAGAGATTTCGCCGATAATGAAAAACTGTTTTTT.

This clonotype was counted ten times or more. CDR3 region: CSARAEETQYF. The CDR3 nucleotides read TGCAGTGCTAGGGCTGAAGAGACCCAGTACTTC. The chain carries TRBV20-1 and TRBJ2-5; no reliable D call. This CDR3 is built from 11 residues. The V end was cut by 3 bases, the J end by 3 bases, with 5 bases between. Germline V gene sequence: CDR1 DFQATT, CDR2 SNEGSKA (reference sequence).

This clonotype showed up many times. The chain employs TRBV20-1 and TRBJ1-2, with D possibly matching TRBD1 (5 bases). The CDR3 totals 17 residues. Trimming removed 6 bases from V and 5 bases from J, with 28 bases in between. CDR1 is DFQATT and CDR2 is SNEGSKA in the germline V gene (reference sequence). The CDR3 region is CSAPSVSKQVWGYGYTF. CDR3 in DNA: TGCAGTGCCCCGTCGGTCTCAAAACAGGTGTGGGGGTATGGCTACACCTTC.

The chain combines TRBV20-1 with TRBJ1-5; D possibly corresponds to TRBD1 (5 bases). The CDR3 runs to 16 residues. The germline gives CDR1 DFQATT, CDR2 SNEGSKA (reference sequence). V was clipped by 0 bases and J by 1 base, with 13 bases between them. CDR3 DNA sequence: TGCAGTGCTAGAGATGAGCGGGGGGTCAGCAATCAGCCCCAGCATTTT. Amino acid sequence: CSARDERGVSNQPQHF.

The chain links TRBV19 to TRBJ2-3, with a tentative D call TRBD2 (6 bases). The V and J ends lost 2 bases and 2 bases respectively, with 17 bases between them. Per germline, CDR1 LNHDA and CDR2 SQIVND (reference sequence). This CDR3 has 17 amino acids. DNA of the CDR3: TGTGCCAGTAGTATATTGTCTAGCGAGACAAACACAGATACGCAGTATTTT. Its protein product is CASSILSSETNTDTQYF.

The genes are TRBV9 and TRBJ2-1; the match to TRBD2 covers 7 bases. The CDR3 covers 15 residues. V trimming: 5 bases; J trimming: 4 bases; junction bases outside the gene matches: 9. Germline CDR1 and CDR2: SGDLS and YYNGEE. The CDR3 loop reads CASRGGASGYNEQFF. The CDR3, as DNA: TGTGCCAGCAGAGGCGGGGCTAGCGGATACAATGAGCAGTTCTTC. The full variable domain, its missing parts supplied by reference TRBV9 and TRBJ2-1, is DSGVTQTPKHLITATGQRVTLRCSPRSGDLSVYWYQQSLDQGLQFLIQYYNGEERAKGNILERFSAQQFPDLHSELNLSSLELGDSALYFCASRGGASGYNEQFFGPGTRLTVL.

At least ten counts were recorded for this clonotype. This chain uses TRBV11-3 with TRBJ2-1; the match to TRBD2 covers 10 bases. This CDR3 spans 16 amino acids. The V segment lost 3 bases and the J segment 2 bases; nucleotides outside the gene matches: 4. Germline-derived CDR1 and CDR2 are SGHNT and YENEEA. The CDR3 sequence: CASSFFTSGTYNEQFF. The CDR3 region has the DNA TGTGCCAGCAGCTTCTTTACTAGCGGGACCTACAATGAGCAGTTCTTC.

The V gene is TRBV3-1, the J gene TRBJ1-4; tentatively, D is TRBD1 (6 bases). V was shortened by 5 bases and J by 5 bases, with 15 bases between the two germline ends. Per germline, CDR1 LGHDT and CDR2 YNNKEL (reference sequence). The length of the CDR3 is 15 residues. CDR3 nucleotides: TGTGCCAGCAGCAGCCTGGACAGAGCGAATGAAAAACTGTTTTTT. Protein product: CASSSLDRANEKLFF.

The rearrangement joins TRBV30 to TRBJ1-2; 11 bases match TRBD1. The germline V gene encodes CDR1 GTSNPN and CDR2 SVGIG (reference sequence). Trimming cost V 3 bases and J 7 bases; bases outside gene matches: 7. The CDR3 is 14 residues long. As DNA, the CDR3 is TGTGCCTGGAGCCCCGGGACAGGGGGTTCTGGCTACACCTTC. Amino acid sequence: CAWSPGTGGSGYTF.

This clonotype turned up a few times. CDR3 sequence: CSVAGQGSYGYTF. CDR3 DNA: TGCAGCGTCGCGGGACAGGGATCCTATGGCTACACCTTC. This chain links TRBV29-1 with TRBJ1-2; 9 bases align to TRBD1. CDR1 and CDR2 from the germline V gene are SQVTM and ANQGSEA. The CDR3 is 13 amino acids. Trimming removed 6 bases from V and 4 bases from J; junction bases left unmatched: 6.

For this clonotype: A read error may be the cause here, since a much bigger clone is one base away. V usage is TRBV7-9 and J usage is TRBJ2-3, with a weak D call TRBD2 (6 bases). This CDR3 has 16 amino acids. The ends were cut back, 4 bases at V and 0 bases at J, with 14 bases in the middle. The V gene's germline CDR1 is SEHNR and CDR2 FQNEAQ (reference sequence). The CDR3: CASSSGRGKSTDTQYF. The CDR3 nucleotides are TGTGCCAGCAGCTCCGGTCGGGGGAAAAGCACAGATACGCAGTATTTT.

The chain employs TRBV5-6 and TRBJ1-3; 7 bases line up with TRBD1. Losses at the gene ends were 2 bases for V and 7 bases for J; bases not matched to a gene: 3. Germline assignment: CDR1 SGHDT and CDR2 YYEEEE. This CDR3 comprises 13 residues. CDR3 sequence reads: CASSLLQGNTIYF. The CDR3 bases are TGTGCCAGCAGCTTACTACAGGGGAACACCATATATTTT.

Details on this clonotype: This clone may be a read error of a much larger clone one base away. The chain couples TRBV15 to TRBJ2-1, with 10 bases that match TRBD2. The CDR3 runs to 19 residues. CDR1 LNHNV and CDR2 YYDKDF come from the germline V gene (reference sequence). Losses at the gene ends were 0 bases for V and 2 bases for J; bases not matched to a gene: 10. The chain's CDR3 is CATSRDYPASGSPYNEQFF. The CDR3, as DNA: TGTGCCACCAGCAGAGATTACCCTGCTAGCGGGAGTCCCTACAATGAGCAGTTCTTC.

The rearrangement links TRBV6-1 to TRBJ2-3, with 7 positions matching TRBD1. V was pared by 6 bases and J by 0 bases, with 6 bases of the junction left unmatched. This CDR3 spans 15 amino acids. CDR1 and CDR2 (germline): MNHNS, SASEGT. CDR3 bases: TGTGCCAGCAGGAACAGGGGCCTCAGCACAGATACGCAGTATTTT. Translated: CASRNRGLSTDTQYF.

The chain is built from TRBV12-3 or TRBV12-4 and TRBJ2-2; possibly TRBD2 for D (6 bases). Trimming left V 3 bases short and J 0 bases short, with 8 bases between. This CDR3 has 15 residues. CDR3 region: CASSFGGANTGELFF. CDR3 nucleotides: TGTGCCAGCAGTTTTGGAGGGGCGAACACCGGGGAGCTGTTTTTT.

This clonotype was observed many times. The gene calls are TRBV28 and TRBJ2-3; D unclear. In germline, CDR1 is MDHEN, CDR2 SYDVKM. The CDR3 has 15 residues. V was clipped by 3 bases and J by 7 bases, with 17 bases between them. The CDR3 DNA follows: TGTGCCAGCAGTTTGAACGTAGCAGGTGGAAATACGCAGTATTTT. Protein product: CASSLNVAGGNTQYF. Variable domain in full (rest from reference TRBV28 and TRBJ2-3): DVKVTQSSRYLVKRTGEKVFLECVQDMDHENMFWYRQDPGLGLRLIYFSYDVKMKEKGDIPEGYSVSREKKERFSLILESASTNQTSMYLCASSLNVAGGNTQYFGPGTRLTVL.

This chain links TRBV29-1 with TRBJ1-3, with a tentative D call TRBD1 (5 bases). V was pared by 6 bases and J by 0 bases, with 12 bases between. The CDR3 spans 14 residues. Germline CDR1 and CDR2: SQVTM and ANQGSEA. CDR3 nucleotide sequence: TGCAGCGTGTGGCAGGGAATCTCTGGAAACACCATATATTTT. It encodes CSVWQGISGNTIYF.

This clonotype was detected ten times or more. The gene calls are TRBV7-8 and TRBJ1-6; D gene ambiguous. The CDR3 has 13 amino acids. The germline gives CDR1 SGHVS, CDR2 FQNEAQ. V was trimmed by 5 bases and J by 11 bases, leaving 13 bases between them. CDR3 sequence (DNA): TGTGCCAGCAGCCTTGGAGACGTGACACCCCTCCACTTT. Residues: CASSLGDVTPLHF.

Here the CDR3 DNA reads TGCAGTGCTAGAGATCTTGACGGACTATGGGGCTACACCTTC. Residues: CSARDLDGLWGYTF. V and J are TRBV20-1 and TRBJ1-2; D is unclear. V lost 0 bases and J 8 bases, leaving 16 bases between the germline ends. Per germline, CDR1 DFQATT and CDR2 SNEGSKA (reference sequence). This CDR3 has 14 residues.

This clonotype was picked up many times. The chain carries TRBV28 and TRBJ2-7, with a weak D call TRBD1 (5 bases). The germline V and J ends were trimmed by 2 bases and 6 bases, with 14 bases remaining between them. The CDR3 sequence is 14 residues long. CDR1 is MDHEN, CDR2 SYDVKM, per germline. In DNA, the CDR3 is TGTGCCAGCAGTTTAAGGCAGGGAATGGGCGAGCAGTACTTC. Its protein is CASSLRQGMGEQYF.